Following are 15 T cell receptor beta chains from one sample sequenced in a study of CD8+CD57+ T cells in acquired aplastic anemia. CDR3 and TCR beta VDJ profiling relied on genomic DNA as the template. TCRdb re-analysed the reads in MiXCR, keeping a single row per CDR3 protein. The table lists about 210,000 distinct CDR3 sequences, 30% to 40% of them singletons. The source material was sorted CD4+, CD8+, or CD8+CD57+ T cells (not recorded which) from PBMCs. The source of these receptors is a human donor in good health, serving as a control.

CDR3 region: CASSLLGTGGYGYTF. The DNA of the CDR3 is TGTGCCAGCAGTCTACTCGGGACAGGGGGGTATGGCTACACCTTC. The chain has TRBV25-1 and TRBJ1-2; 11 nucleotides match TRBD1. The CDR3 runs 15 residues. CDR1 and CDR2 from the germline V gene are MGHDK and SYGVNS. V lost 5 bases to trimming and J lost 5 bases; unmatched junction nucleotides: 7.

This clonotype showed up many times. V and J are TRBV7-8 and TRBJ1-2; TRBD1 matches at 11 bases. CDR1 and CDR2 (germline): SGHVS, FQNEAQ. V shed 1 base, J shed 7 bases, and the junction held 8 bases outside the gene matches. This CDR3 contains 16 residues. The CDR3 spells CASSLVRDRGGFGYTF. CDR3 nucleotides: TGTGCCAGCAGCTTAGTCCGGGACAGGGGGGGTTTTGGCTACACCTTC.

This clonotype was seen repeatedly, ten times or more. The chain joins TRBV11-2 to TRBJ2-1; perhaps TRBD2 as D (5 bases). Germline CDR1 reads SGHAT; CDR2 reads FQNNGV. V was shortened by 3 bases and J by 4 bases, with 10 bases between the two germline ends. The CDR3 contains 14 residues. In DNA form, the CDR3 reads TGTGCCAGCAGCTTGTCGAGCGGATACAATGAGCAGTTCTTC. Its translation is CASSLSSGYNEQFF. The full variable domain, rest sourced from reference TRBV11-2 and TRBJ2-1, is EAGVAQSPRYKIIEKRQSVAFWCNPISGHATLYWYQQILGQGPKLLIQFQNNGVVDDSQLPKDRFSAERLKGVDSTLKIQPAKLEDSAVYLCASSLSSGYNEQFFGPGTRLTVL.

The V gene is TRBV5-4, the J gene TRBJ2-7; 8 bases are a match to TRBD2. Losses at the gene ends were 6 bases for V and 4 bases for J; bases not matched to a gene: 12. CDR3 length equals 15 residues. Germline-derived CDR1 and CDR2 are SGHNT and YYREEE (reference sequence). The CDR3: CASKRETGSYYEQYF. The CDR3 nucleotides are TGTGCCAGCAAGCGGGAGACAGGATCCTATTACGAGCAGTACTTC.

V and J are TRBV3-1 and TRBJ2-7; a possible D gene is TRBD1 (6 bases). CDR1 LGHDT and CDR2 YNNKEL come from the germline V gene (reference sequence). The CDR3 has 13 residues. V was cut by 6 bases and J by 5 bases, with 14 bases left in between. The CDR3 reads CASSLGALDEQYF. CDR3 DNA: TGTGCCAGCAGTTTGGGGGCCCTCGACGAGCAGTACTTC.

On this clonotype: The conserved closing phenylalanine or tryptophan is absent in this CDR3, likely reflecting a read error. The gene calls are TRBV6-1 and TRBJ1-5, with unresolved D. The CDR3 covers 11 residues. Germline CDR1 and CDR2: MNHNS and SASEGT. With 6 bases removed from V and 4 bases from J, the gap between germline ends came to 4 bases. The chain's CDR3 is CASSLNQPQHL. CDR3 in DNA: TGTGCCAGCAGCCTTAATCAGCCCCAGCATCTT.

V gene TRBV25-1 combines with J gene TRBJ2-7; 8 positions match TRBD1. V was clipped by 4 bases and J by 3 bases; unmatched bases: 5. The CDR3 sequence is 14 residues long. Germline-derived CDR1 and CDR2 are MGHDK and SYGVNS. The CDR3 sequence is CASSATTGGYEQYF. The CDR3 nucleotides are TGTGCCAGCAGTGCTACCACAGGGGGCTACGAGCAGTACTTC.

About this clonotype itself: Just one base apart from a much larger clone, this may be a read error. V and J are TRBV19 and TRBJ1-3; D unresolved. From germline, CDR1 is LNHDA and CDR2 SQIVND (reference sequence). The CDR3 has 16 residues. The CDR3 protein is CASSIVGRSSGSTIYF. Written as DNA, the CDR3 is TGTGCCAGTAGTATAGTTGGGAGAAGCTCTGGAAGCACCATATATTTT.

The chain has TRBV2 and TRBJ1-5; TRBD1 matches at 11 bases. V gave up 7 bases and J gave up 11 bases; unmatched junction bases: 7. This CDR3 spans 13 amino acids. The germline V gene encodes CDR1 SNHLY and CDR2 FYNNEI. The CDR3: CASKGTGGRAQHF. CDR3 sequence (DNA): TGTGCCAGCAAAGGGACAGGGGGGAGGGCCCAGCATTTT.

In its sample, this clonotype was seen many times. This chain joins TRBV24-1 and TRBJ2-5; maybe TRBD1 (5 bases). V was clipped by 3 bases and J by 3 bases, with 10 bases between them. The V gene's germline CDR1 is KGHDR and CDR2 SFDVKD. CDR3 length equals 14 residues. This CDR3 reads CATSDQGTEETQYF. In nucleotides, the CDR3 is TGTGCCACCAGTGATCAGGGTACCGAAGAGACCCAGTACTTC.

The CDR3 reads CASSHGTASGNTIYF. The CDR3 coding sequence is TGTGCCAGCAGCCACGGGACAGCCTCTGGAAACACCATATATTTT. V usage is TRBV25-1 and J usage is TRBJ1-3, with TRBD1 identical over 7 bases. The V gene end was trimmed by 6 bases and the J gene end by 0 bases; junction bases not matched to a gene: 5. The V gene's germline CDR1 is MGHDK and CDR2 SYGVNS. The CDR3 extends over 15 amino acids.

There are many counts of this clonotype. The rearrangement links TRBV20-1 to TRBJ2-1; TRBD2 aligns across 9 bases. Germline trimming cut 0 bases from V and 8 bases from J; bases unmatched to any gene: 11. Per the germline V gene, CDR1 is DFQATT and CDR2 is SNEGSKA (reference sequence). This CDR3 has 16 residues. The CDR3 is CSARDRGGGAFDEQFF. Written as DNA, the CDR3 is TGCAGTGCTAGAGATCGGGGCGGGGGGGCCTTCGATGAGCAGTTCTTC.

This sequence joins TRBV7-2 and TRBJ1-1; 9 positions match TRBD1. Trimming removed 6 bases from V and 6 bases from J; junction bases left unmatched: 8. The CDR3 is 14 amino acids. Germline CDR1 reads SGHTA; CDR2 reads FQGNSA. As DNA, the CDR3 is TGTGCCAGCAGACCGCCGGGACAGGGACCTGAAGCTTTCTTT. It codes for CASRPPGQGPEAFF.

Regarding this clonotype: A read error may produce the germline difference seen at one junction end. The chain couples TRBV15 to TRBJ2-7, with D tentatively TRBD2 (5 bases). Per germline, CDR1 LNHNV and CDR2 YYDKDF (reference sequence). This CDR3 is built from 15 residues. The CDR3 region is CATSRGGSNTGELYF. The CDR3 DNA follows: TGTGCCACCAGCAGAGGGGGTTCGAACACCGGGGAGCTGTACTTC.

This clonotype was observed at least ten times. This CDR3 is CASSYGGTVSYEQYF. Written as DNA, the CDR3 is TGTGCCAGCAGTTACGGCGGGACAGTTTCCTACGAGCAGTACTTC. The V call is TRBV6-6, the J call TRBJ2-7, with D tentatively TRBD1 (7 bases). CDR1 MNHNY and CDR2 SVGAGI come from the germline V gene (reference sequence). V was pared by 2 bases and J by 1 base, with 12 bases between. The CDR3 is 15 amino acids.